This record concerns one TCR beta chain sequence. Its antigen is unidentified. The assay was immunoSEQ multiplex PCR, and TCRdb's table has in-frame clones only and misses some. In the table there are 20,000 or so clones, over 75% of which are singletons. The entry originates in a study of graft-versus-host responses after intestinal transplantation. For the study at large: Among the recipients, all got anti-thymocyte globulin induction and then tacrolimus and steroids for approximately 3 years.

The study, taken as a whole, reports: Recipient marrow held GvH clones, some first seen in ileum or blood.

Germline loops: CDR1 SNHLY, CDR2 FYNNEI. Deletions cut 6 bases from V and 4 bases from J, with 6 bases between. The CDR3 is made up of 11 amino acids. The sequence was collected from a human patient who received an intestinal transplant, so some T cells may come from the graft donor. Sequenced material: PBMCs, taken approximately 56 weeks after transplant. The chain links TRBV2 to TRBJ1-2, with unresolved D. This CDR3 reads CASRKTYGYTF. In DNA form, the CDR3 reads TGTGCCAGCAGGAAGACCTATGGCTACACCTTC.